This is a list of T cell receptor beta chains from one sample in a study of T cells in Graves' hyperthyroidism and ophthalmopathy. A single record per CDR3 protein comes from TCRdb applying MiXCR to the multiplex PCR reads. The repertoire includes about 350,000 distinct CDR3 sequences, around 13% of them detected once, and approximately 23% sits in the top ten. The sequenced sample was blood. The receptors come from a woman in her twenties or thirties with Graves' hyperthyroidism. Each CDR3 is given without its conserved first and last residue.

v_gene: TRBV11-3; CDR3aa: ASSLVEGPYNEQF
v_gene: TRBV5-1; CDR3aa: ASRGLAGGSTDTQY
v_gene: TRBV30; CDR3aa: AWSEASRLNTGELF
v_gene: TRBV2; CDR3aa: ASTTMGAGELF
v_gene: TRBV7-6; CDR3aa: ASREIAGLAGERETQY
v_gene: TRBV28; CDR3aa: ASSLSSGVQPQH
v_gene: TRBV5-1; CDR3aa: ASSLWGTPRNEQF
v_gene: TRBV19; CDR3aa: ASSPWGDRDQPQH
v_gene: TRBV20-1; CDR3aa: SAKAPAIGPDTQY
v_gene: TRBV6-2/TRBV6-3; CDR3aa: ASSVFVVRSSYNEQF
v_gene: TRBV30; CDR3aa: AWGLRAAHEQY
v_gene: TRBV20-1; CDR3aa: SARGSGRISTDTQY
v_gene: TRBV6-1; CDR3aa: ATRRASDTQY
v_gene: TRBV19; CDR3aa: ASDRGRGGELF
v_gene: TRBV28; CDR3aa: ASSPQGQESTDTQY
v_gene: TRBV7-2; CDR3aa: ASSLGDRSYGYT
v_gene: TRBV7-2; CDR3aa: ASSSAGSTQGGYT
v_gene: TRBV20-1; CDR3aa: SARGASETNTGELF
v_gene: TRBV12-3/TRBV12-4; CDR3aa: ASSGGGLDTEAF
v_gene: TRBV6-2/TRBV6-3; CDR3aa: ASIEPGTSYTGELF
v_gene: TRBV29-1; CDR3aa: SVPRTATNTEAF
v_gene: TRBV20-1; CDR3aa: SVLAGDAYEQY
v_gene: TRBV25-1; CDR3aa: ASSDEAAMNTEAF
v_gene: TRBV6-1; CDR3aa: VSMWSPISNEQF
v_gene: TRBV6-2/TRBV6-3; CDR3aa: ASSSEGSSGNTIY
v_gene: TRBV29-1; CDR3aa: TSRDRGLNEQF
v_gene: TRBV30; CDR3aa: AWMMGGYNSPLH
v_gene: TRBV12-3/TRBV12-4; CDR3aa: ASSGRGPNTNTEAF
v_gene: TRBV28; CDR3aa: ASSSPVGAGNQPQH
v_gene: TRBV10-3; CDR3aa: AISDSGTEVWY
v_gene: TRBV18; CDR3aa: ASSPTGGPETQY
v_gene: TRBV29-1; CDR3aa: SVETQDYEQY
v_gene: TRBV24-1; CDR3aa: ATQTSGRTDTQY
v_gene: TRBV2; CDR3aa: ASRGLGLTNYEQY
v_gene: TRBV6-1; CDR3aa: ASTLRGGRDYNEQF
v_gene: TRBV29-1; CDR3aa: SVEDRTGVAF
v_gene: TRBV30; CDR3aa: AWSDQPGAAYGYT
v_gene: TRBV27; CDR3aa: ASSPTGRDRGRSPLH
v_gene: TRBV11-2; CDR3aa: ASSQGQDNEQF
v_gene: TRBV20-1; CDR3aa: SASLAGGLYEQF
v_gene: TRBV28; CDR3aa: ASSLGRIGEGDDTQY
v_gene: TRBV4-2; CDR3aa: ASSQGTSGRTPRETQY
v_gene: TRBV7-2; CDR3aa: ASRYAGSTGELF
v_gene: TRBV6-5; CDR3aa: ASSYRQGRGYT
v_gene: TRBV2; CDR3aa: ASSIGGRNSPLH
v_gene: TRBV6-1; CDR3aa: ASSLTGGDRDEQF
v_gene: TRBV15; CDR3aa: ATSGGQGTNEKLF
v_gene: TRBV12-3/TRBV12-4; CDR3aa: ASSFRRLAGGAGELF
v_gene: TRBV5-1; CDR3aa: ASSLEGQREGPYNEQF
v_gene: TRBV7-2; CDR3aa: ASTPDRRETQY
v_gene: TRBV20-1; CDR3aa: SARDEGGLF
v_gene: TRBV7-8; CDR3aa: ASSLASNPSLRNIYEQY